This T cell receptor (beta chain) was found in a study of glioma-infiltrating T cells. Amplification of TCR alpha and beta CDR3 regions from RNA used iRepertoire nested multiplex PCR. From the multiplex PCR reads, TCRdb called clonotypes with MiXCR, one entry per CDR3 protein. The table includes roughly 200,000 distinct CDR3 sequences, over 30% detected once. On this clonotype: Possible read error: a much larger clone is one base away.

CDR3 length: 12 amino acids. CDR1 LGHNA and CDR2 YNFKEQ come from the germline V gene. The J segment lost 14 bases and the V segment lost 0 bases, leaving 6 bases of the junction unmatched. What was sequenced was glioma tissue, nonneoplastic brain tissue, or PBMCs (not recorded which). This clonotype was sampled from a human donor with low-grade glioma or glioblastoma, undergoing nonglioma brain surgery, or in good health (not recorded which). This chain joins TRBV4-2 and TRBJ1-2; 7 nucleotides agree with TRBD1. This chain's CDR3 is CASSQDEGGNTF. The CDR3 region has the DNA TGTGCCAGCAGCCAAGATGAAGGGGGCAATACCTTC.